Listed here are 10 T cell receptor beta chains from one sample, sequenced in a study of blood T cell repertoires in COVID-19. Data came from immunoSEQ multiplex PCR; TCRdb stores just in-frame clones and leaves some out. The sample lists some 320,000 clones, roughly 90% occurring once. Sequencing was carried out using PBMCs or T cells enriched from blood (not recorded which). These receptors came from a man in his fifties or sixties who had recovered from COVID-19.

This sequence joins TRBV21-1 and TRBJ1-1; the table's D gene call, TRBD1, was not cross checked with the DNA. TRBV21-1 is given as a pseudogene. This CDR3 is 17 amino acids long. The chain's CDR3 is CASSKEVQELVGDEAFF. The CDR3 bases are TGTGCCAGCAGCAAAGAGGTGCAGGAACTGGTTGGTGATGAAGCTTTCTTT.

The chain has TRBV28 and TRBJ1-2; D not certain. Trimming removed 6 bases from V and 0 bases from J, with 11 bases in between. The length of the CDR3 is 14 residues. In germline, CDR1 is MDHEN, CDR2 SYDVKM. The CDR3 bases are TGTGCCAGCAGCCGCCAGGTTACTAACTATGGCTACACCTTC. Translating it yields CASSRQVTNYGYTF.

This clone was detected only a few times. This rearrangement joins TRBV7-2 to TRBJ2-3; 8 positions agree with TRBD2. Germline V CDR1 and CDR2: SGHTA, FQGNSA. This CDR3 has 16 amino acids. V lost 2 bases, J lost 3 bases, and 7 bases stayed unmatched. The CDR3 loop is CASSLYGRAGTDTQYF. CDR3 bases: TGTGCCAGCAGCTTATACGGGAGGGCCGGGACAGATACGCAGTATTTT.

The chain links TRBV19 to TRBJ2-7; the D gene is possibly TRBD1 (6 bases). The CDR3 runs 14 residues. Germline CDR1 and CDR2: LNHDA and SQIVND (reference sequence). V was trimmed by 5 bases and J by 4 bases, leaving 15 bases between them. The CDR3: CASSPGQFGYEQYF. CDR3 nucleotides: TGTGCCAGTAGTCCTGGACAGTTCGGATACGAGCAGTACTTC.

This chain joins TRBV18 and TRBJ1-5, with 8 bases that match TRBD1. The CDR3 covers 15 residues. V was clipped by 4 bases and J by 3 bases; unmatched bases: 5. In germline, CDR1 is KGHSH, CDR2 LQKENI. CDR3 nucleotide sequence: TGTGCCAGCTCACAGACAGGGGCGAACAATCAGCCCCAGCATTTT. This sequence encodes CASSQTGANNQPQHF.

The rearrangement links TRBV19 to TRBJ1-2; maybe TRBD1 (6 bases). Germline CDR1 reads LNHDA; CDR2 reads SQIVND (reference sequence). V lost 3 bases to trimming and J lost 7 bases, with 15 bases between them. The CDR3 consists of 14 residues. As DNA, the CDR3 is TGTGCCAGTAGTATGGGGGGGGGCCAGTCTGGCTACACCTTC. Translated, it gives CASSMGGGQSGYTF.

The CDR3 sequence: CASSVGLAGGVEQYF. CDR3 nucleotide sequence: TGTGCCAGCAGCGTAGGACTAGCGGGAGGGGTAGAGCAGTACTTC. This chain connects TRBV9 to TRBJ2-7; 14 bases match TRBD2. Germline V gives CDR1 SGDLS, CDR2 YYNGEE. V dropped 0 bases and J dropped 7; count of bases not matched to a gene: 3. The CDR3 loop spans 15 amino acids.

The CDR3 reads CASSYSATIRNIQYF. CDR3 in DNA: TGTGCCAGCAGTTACTCTGCGACTATACGAAACATTCAGTACTTC. The rearrangement uses TRBV6-5 and TRBJ2-4; D may be TRBD2 (5 bases). The CDR3 contains 15 residues. The germline V gene encodes CDR1 MNHEY and CDR2 SVGAGI. V was clipped by 0 bases and J by 6 bases, with 12 bases between them.

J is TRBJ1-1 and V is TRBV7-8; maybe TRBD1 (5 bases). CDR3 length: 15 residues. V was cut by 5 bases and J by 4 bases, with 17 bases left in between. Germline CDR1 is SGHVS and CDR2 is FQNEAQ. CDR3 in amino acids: CASSRDVWEGTEAFF. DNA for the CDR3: TGTGCCAGCAGCCGGGACGTTTGGGAGGGCACTGAAGCTTTCTTT.

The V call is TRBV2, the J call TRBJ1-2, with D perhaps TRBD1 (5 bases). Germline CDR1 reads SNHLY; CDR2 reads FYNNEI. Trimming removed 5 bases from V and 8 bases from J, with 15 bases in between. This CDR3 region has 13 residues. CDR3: CASSFSDISGYTF. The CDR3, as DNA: TGTGCCAGCAGTTTCTCGGACATATCGGGCTACACCTTC.